A single TCR beta chain is shown here with its context. As handled by the study authors: By means of reference gene primer amplification, nucleated cell counts were estimated. Clones were sequenced by immunoSEQ multiplex PCR, and TCRdb holds only the in-frame ones, with some missing. D and trimming were read from the DNA, whereas the V and J calls and clone size are those reported in that table. This repertoire shows tens of thousands of clones, approximately 85% found once; its top ten account for less than 55%. During active infection, Seattle patients enrolled and were then monitored through disease. This record comes from a study of blood T cell repertoires in COVID-19. Overall study context: Spain, Italy and the United States supplied samples that represented acute and convalescent COVID-19.

This clonotype was obtained from a woman aged 55-69 years with COVID-19, enrolled during active disease. The sample consisted of peripheral blood.

In DNA, the CDR3 is TGTGCCAGCAGCCCCAACTCGGCGAACACCGGGGAGCTGTTTTTT. Translation: CASSPNSANTGELFF. This sequence joins TRBV7-2 and TRBJ2-2; D gene ambiguous. The germline V gene has CDR1 SGHTA and CDR2 FQGNSA. The germline V and J ends were trimmed by 5 bases and 0 bases, with 10 bases remaining between them. The CDR3 runs to 15 residues. The variable domain in full, with the rest retrieved from reference TRBV7-2 and TRBJ2-2, is GAGVSQSPSNKVTEKGKDVELRCDPISGHTALYWYRQSLGQGLEFLIYFQGNSAPDKSGLPSDRFSAERTGGSVSTLTIQRTQQEDSAVYLCASSPNSANTGELFFGEGSRLTVL.